This T cell receptor beta chain was retrieved from a study of blood T cell repertoires in COVID-19. The wider study: PBMCs, B-cell-depleted T cells, or T cells provided the cDNA or gDNA that made up the material.

Cohort 3 donors counted as recovered after two negative PCRs, clearance, or resolved symptoms. Germline trimming cut 3 bases from V and 1 base from J; bases unmatched to any gene: 12. Germline V lookup: CDR1 SGDLS, CDR2 YYNGEE. The CDR3 is 17 amino acids. Only in-frame clones appear in the TCRdb table, and some are missing; sequencing was by immunoSEQ multiplex PCR. The sample records approximately 200,000 clones, around 85% being singletons. This chain joins TRBV9 and TRBJ2-5; TRBD2 agrees at 7 bases. This receptor was obtained from a woman aged 25 to 39 who had recovered from COVID-19. Input material: PBMCs or T cells enriched from blood (not recorded which). CDR3 sequence (DNA): TGTGCCAGCAGCGCCCGGCTGGGGACTATGGGCCAAGAGACCCAGTACTTC. The encoded protein is CASSARLGTMGQETQYF.